The 9 T cell receptor beta chains reported below all come from one sample, sequenced in a study of blood T cell repertoires in COVID-19. Sequencing was performed with immunoSEQ multiplex PCR; in TCRdb, only in-frame clones are kept and a portion is missing. The sample holds roughly 34,000 clones, roughly three quarters seen once. Sequencing was done on a sample of peripheral blood. The receptors were gathered from a human donor in a cohort sampled during active COVID-19.

In its sample, this clone was seen once. The chain employs TRBV19 and TRBJ2-4, with D hard to call. The CDR3 extends over 17 amino acids. Deletions cut 0 bases from V and 0 bases from J, with 12 bases between. Per germline, CDR1 LNHDA and CDR2 SQIVND (reference sequence). In DNA, the CDR3 is TGTGCCAGTAGTATAGATGAGAGGATGATAGCCAAAAACATTCAGTACTTC. This codes for CASSIDERMIAKNIQYF. Based on the CDR3 plus reference TRBV19 and TRBJ2-4, the full variable domain is DGGITQSPKYLFRKEGQNVTLSCEQNLNHDAMYWYRQDPGQGLRLIYYSQIVNDFQKGDIAEGYSVSREKKESFPLTVTSAQKNPTAFYLCASSIDERMIAKNIQYFGAGTRLSVL.

The chain has TRBV29-1 and TRBJ2-5, with 7 positions matching TRBD2. V lost 0 bases, J lost 2 bases, and 6 bases stayed unmatched. This CDR3 has 15 amino acids. Germline loops: CDR1 SQVTM, CDR2 ANQGSEA. The CDR3 sequence: CSVEDPLAVQETQYF. The CDR3, as DNA: TGCAGCGTTGAAGATCCCCTAGCGGTTCAAGAGACCCAGTACTTC.

This clone was seen a handful of times. This sequence joins TRBV21-1 and TRBJ2-3; the D segment call TRBD1 is taken from the table without a DNA check. TRBV21-1 is a known pseudogene. This CDR3 comprises 19 residues. In nucleotides, the CDR3 is TGTGCCAGCGGACCTAGGGACAGGGGGCTTAGGGAATACACAGATACGCAGTATTTT. Protein: CASGPRDRGLREYTDTQYF.

This clone was counted a single time. The gene calls are TRBV4-1 and TRBJ2-3, with 12 bases fitting TRBD2. Trimming at V came to 3 bases and at J to 0 bases, leaving 7 bases not matched to a gene. Germline V gives CDR1 MGHRA, CDR2 YSYEKL. The CDR3 sequence is 18 residues long. In nucleotides, the CDR3 is TGCGCCAGCAGCCAGACGACTAGCGGGAGCGCTAGCACAGATACGCAGTATTTT. Its translation is CASSQTTSGSASTDTQYF.

This chain connects TRBV10-2 to TRBJ2-3, with no clear D. V was shortened by 4 bases and J by 2 bases, with 7 bases between the two germline ends. CDR1 WSHSY and CDR2 SAAADI come from the germline V gene. There are 13 residues in the CDR3. This CDR3 is CASSAWPTDTQYF. Written as DNA, the CDR3 is TGCGCCAGCAGTGCTTGGCCCACAGATACGCAGTATTTT.

This chain joins TRBV7-8 and TRBJ2-1; 7 nucleotides match TRBD1. The V gene's germline CDR1 is SGHVS and CDR2 FQNEAQ. Trimming cost V 2 bases and J 4 bases; bases outside gene matches: 8. The CDR3 consists of 16 residues. CDR3: CASSLQGQRGYNEQFF. CDR3 DNA: TGTGCCAGCAGCTTACAGGGACAGAGGGGATACAATGAGCAGTTCTTC.

The chain carries TRBV15 and TRBJ1-2, with D possibly matching TRBD1 (5 bases). V lost 0 bases and J lost 2, with 10 bases in between. The CDR3 extends over 15 amino acids. Germline V gene data show CDR1 as LNHNV and CDR2 as YYDKDF (reference sequence). The CDR3 loop is CATSREARGNYGYTF. The DNA for the CDR3 is TGTGCCACCAGCAGAGAGGCACGGGGGAACTATGGCTACACCTTC.

The rearrangement links TRBV27 to TRBJ2-7; 10 positions agree with TRBD2. Per the germline V gene, CDR1 is MNHEY and CDR2 is SMNVEV (reference sequence). This CDR3 is built from 16 residues. The V and J ends lost 6 bases and 5 bases, in that order; junction bases with no gene match: 13. CDR3 residues: CASSFYGASGSHEQYF. CDR3 nucleotides: TGTGCCAGCAGCTTCTATGGGGCTAGCGGGAGCCACGAGCAGTACTTC.

The gene calls are TRBV6-2 or TRBV6-3 and TRBJ1-1, with a weak D call TRBD1 (6 bases). CDR3 length: 17 amino acids. Looked up from germline, CDR1 is MNHEY and CDR2 is SVGEGT. V was shortened by 6 bases and J by 3 bases, with 23 bases between the two germline ends. The CDR3 protein is CASSNAGGAGRYTEAFF. CDR3 DNA: TGTGCCAGCAGCAACGCGGGGGGCGCGGGGCGGTACACTGAAGCTTTCTTT.